The source of this T cell receptor (beta chain) is a study of shared clonotypes between healthy human individuals. From CD4+ cells came CD45RA+ naive and CD45RA-negative memory subsets. The ends lost 2 bases at V and 6 bases at J; junction bases unmatched: 11. This CDR3 is 16 amino acids long. Germline loops: CDR1 MNHEY, CDR2 SMNVEV (reference sequence). The protocol was immunoSEQ multiplex PCR, while the TCRdb copy is restricted to in-frame clones and leaves out a portion. The sample holds roughly 1,500,000 clones, 98% to 99% seen once. The clonotype comes from a man aged 25 to 45 in good health. The genes are TRBV27 and TRBJ1-2, with 8 positions matching TRBD1. The sequenced sample was naive CD4+ T cells sorted from blood. The subset is: CD45RA+ positively selected. The CDR3 sequence: CASSLPFRGQRNGYTF. The CDR3 DNA reads as TGTGCCAGCAGTTTACCCTTCAGGGGGCAACGGAATGGCTACACCTTC.